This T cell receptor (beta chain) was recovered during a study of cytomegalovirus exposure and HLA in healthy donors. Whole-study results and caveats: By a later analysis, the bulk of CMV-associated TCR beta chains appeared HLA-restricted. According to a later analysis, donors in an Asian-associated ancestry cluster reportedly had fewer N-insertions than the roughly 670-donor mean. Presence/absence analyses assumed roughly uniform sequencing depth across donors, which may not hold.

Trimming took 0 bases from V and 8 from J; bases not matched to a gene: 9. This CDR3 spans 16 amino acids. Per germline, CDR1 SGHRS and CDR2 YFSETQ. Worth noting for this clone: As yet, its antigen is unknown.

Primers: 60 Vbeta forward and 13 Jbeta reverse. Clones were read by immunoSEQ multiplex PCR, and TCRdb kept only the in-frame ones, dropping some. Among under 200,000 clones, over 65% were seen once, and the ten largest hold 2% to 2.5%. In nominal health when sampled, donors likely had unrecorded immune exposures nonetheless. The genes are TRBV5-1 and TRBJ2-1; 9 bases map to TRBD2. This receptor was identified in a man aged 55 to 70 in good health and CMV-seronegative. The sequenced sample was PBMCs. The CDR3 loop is CASSLVISGRVDEQFF. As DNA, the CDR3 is TGCGCCAGCAGCTTGGTTATTAGCGGGAGAGTCGATGAGCAGTTCTTC.